The 9 T cell receptor delta chains reported below all come from one sample, sequenced in a study of gamma-delta T cells after stem cell transplantation listed by TCRdb under 2016. The library was made by RT-PCR. TCRdb records Illumina MiSeq as the sequencer. After TCRdb called clones again from the public reads with CATT, rows with identical DNA were merged. This sample comprises roughly 1,500 delta-chain clones, over 40% of them detected only once. About 39% of the sample goes to the ten largest clones. What was sequenced was gamma-delta T cells. Receptors originate from a human donor. It is not recorded whose cells these are; they may come from a transplant donor.

This clone was recorded a few times. This chain links TRDV2 with TRDJ1; 10 nucleotides align to TRDD3. The CDR3 runs 20 residues. Germline CDR1 GEAIGNYY, CDR2 EKD. Trimming cost V 1 base and J 2 bases; bases outside gene matches: 18. CDR3 DNA: TGTGCCTGTGACACAGGGGGTTTGATGGGGGATACTCAGCGGACCGATAAACTCATCTTT. Translating gives CACDTGGLMGDTQRTDKLIF.

The chain employs TRDV2 and TRDJ3; TRDD3 is a possible D gene (5 bases). CDR3 length: 19 amino acids. Germline CDR1 GEAIGNYY, CDR2 EKD. Trimming took 0 bases from V and 0 from J, leaving 14 bases between them. CDR3 residues: CACDTFTGSISWDTRQMFF. Written as DNA, the CDR3 is TGTGCCTGTGACACCTTTACTGGCTCCATCTCCTGGGACACCCGACAGATGTTTTTC.

The chain is built from TRDV2 and TRDJ1; the match to TRDD3 covers 11 bases. V lost 4 bases, J lost 0 bases, and 6 bases stayed unmatched. CDR1 and CDR2 from the germline V gene are GEAIGNYY and EKD. This CDR3 spans 16 amino acids. Here the CDR3 reads CACEKLGDKYTDKLIF. The DNA for the CDR3 is TGTGCCTGTGAAAAACTGGGGGATAAGTACACCGATAAACTCATCTTT.

As regards this clone: Other DNA sequences in this sample translate to the same CDR3. The chain is built from TRDV1 and TRDJ1; TRDD3 matches at 8 bases. CDR3 length: 24 residues. CDR1 is TSWWSYY, CDR2 QGS, per germline. V shed 0 bases, J shed 1 base, and the junction held 28 bases outside the gene matches. CDR3 sequence (DNA): TGTGCTCTTGGGGAACTAGGGTTCGGTGAGACCGGACTGGGGGTTGGCCTAATCACCGATAAACTCATCTTT. Protein: CALGELGFGETGLGVGLITDKLIF.

The chain joins TRDV2 to TRDJ1, with D possibly being TRDD3 (6 bases). This CDR3 spans 15 amino acids. V was pared by 2 bases and J by 6 bases, with 18 bases between. Per germline, CDR1 GEAIGNYY and CDR2 EKD. The CDR3 is CACDRVGIGANKLIF. The CDR3 DNA reads TGTGCCTGTGACAGGGTGGGGATTGGGGCCAATAAACTCATCTTT.

About this clone: This clone may be a read error of a much larger clone one base away. The rearrangement joins TRDV2 to TRDJ1, with 12 bases that match TRDD3. CDR1 and CDR2 (germline): GEAIGNYY, EKD. The junction had 3 bases not matched to a gene; V was cut back by 1 base and J by 1 base. There are 16 residues in the CDR3. CDR3 bases: TGTGCCTGTGACACTCTGGGGGATACGCGCACCGATAAACTCATCTTT. Encoded protein: CACDTLGDTRTDKLIF.

V gene TRDV2 combines with J gene TRDJ1; 7 positions agree with TRDD3. V shed 1 base and J 4 bases; nucleotides not matched to a gene: 11. The CDR3 has 16 residues. From germline, CDR1 is GEAIGNYY and CDR2 EKD. CDR3 coding DNA: TGTGCCTGTGACACTCTACTGGGGACACGGGACGATAAACTCATCTTT. This gives the protein CACDTLLGTRDDKLIF.

The chain couples TRDV2 to TRDJ4; TRDD3 matches 11 bases. Germline CDR1 GEAIGNYY, CDR2 EKD. The length of the CDR3 is 19 residues. Trimming took 0 bases from V and 6 from J; bases not matched to a gene: 20. CDR3 residues: CACDTVKTASTGGYSSLIF. The DNA of the CDR3 is TGTGCCTGTGACACCGTGAAAACTGCGAGTACTGGGGGATATTCATCCCTGATCTTT.

In this sample, this clone turned up once. With a much larger clone just one base away, this may be a read error. V and J are TRDV2 and TRDJ1; 13 bases are shared with TRDD3. The CDR3 is made up of 19 amino acids. Germline V gene sequence: CDR1 GEAIGNYY, CDR2 EKD. The CDR3 coding sequence is TGTGCCTGTGACCCGGTACTGGGGGATACGCCCAAATACACCGATAACCTCATCTTT. Its translation is CACDPVLGDTPKYTDNLIF.